The present T cell receptor beta chain was sequenced within a study of cytomegalovirus exposure and HLA in healthy donors. V was cut by 5 bases and J by 1 base, with 18 bases left in between. The CDR3 contains 16 residues. The germline V gene has CDR1 SQVTM and CDR2 ANQGSEA. Using immunoSEQ multiplex PCR, the repertoire was profiled, and TCRdb retains in-frame clones only, with some absent. The data show tens of thousands of clones, roughly nine tenths seen once. Specimen: PBMCs. This chain joins TRBV29-1 and TRBJ2-1, with D perhaps matching TRBD2 (5 bases). The origin of this receptor is a woman aged 18 to 35 in good health and CMV-seronegative. The CDR3 protein is CSVNALSARSYNEQFF. CDR3 bases: TGCAGCGTTAACGCCCTTAGCGCCCGTTCCTACAATGAGCAGTTCTTC.